This T cell receptor beta chain was identified during a study of control samples from healthy donors and cancer patients. Here immunoSEQ multiplex PCR was the method, and the copy in TCRdb shows in-frame clones only, minus some. The data contain 90,000 or so clones, 65% to 85% of them singletons. The CDR3 is 13 amino acids. The germline gives CDR1 SNHLY, CDR2 FYNNEI. Trimming shortened V by 6 bases and J by 3 bases, and 9 bases separated the two germline ends. The sequence came from a man aged 65 to 85 with lung cancer. Specimen: PBMCs. The chain carries TRBV2 and TRBJ1-3; D is possibly TRBD1 (6 bases). Here the CDR3 reads CASRAGVGNTIYF. Here the CDR3 DNA reads TGTGCCAGCAGGGCAGGGGTTGGAAACACCATATATTTT.